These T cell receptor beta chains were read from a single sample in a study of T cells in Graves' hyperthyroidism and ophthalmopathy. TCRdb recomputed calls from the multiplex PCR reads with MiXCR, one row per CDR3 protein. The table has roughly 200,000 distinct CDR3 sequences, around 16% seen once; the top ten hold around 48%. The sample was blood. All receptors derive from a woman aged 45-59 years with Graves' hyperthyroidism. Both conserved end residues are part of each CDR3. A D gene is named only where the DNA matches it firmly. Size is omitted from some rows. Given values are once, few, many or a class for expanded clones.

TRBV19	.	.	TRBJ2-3	CASSISDLITDTQYF	TGTGCCAGTAGTATTTCGGATTTGATCACAGATACGCAGTATTTT
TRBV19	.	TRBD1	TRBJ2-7	CASSIETGGTYEQYF	TGTGCCAGTAGTATCGAGACAGGGGGCACCTACGAGCAGTACTTC
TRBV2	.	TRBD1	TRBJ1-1	CASSGGLFMNTEAFF	TGTGCCAGCTCAGGGGGACTCTTTATGAACACTGAAGCTTTCTTT
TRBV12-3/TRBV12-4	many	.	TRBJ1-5	CASSFHYGQGYSNQPQHF	TGTGCCAGCAGTTTTCACTACGGGCAGGGATATAGCAATCAGCCCCAGCATTTT
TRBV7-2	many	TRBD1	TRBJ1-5	CASSLEGVWDRGNQPQHF	TGTGCCAGCAGCTTAGAGGGGGTGTGGGACAGGGGCAATCAGCCCCAGCATTTT
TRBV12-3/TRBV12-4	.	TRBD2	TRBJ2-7	CASSLVPGLAGETSYEQYF	TGTGCCAGCAGTTTAGTACCGGGACTAGCGGGAGAAACCTCCTACGAGCAGTACTTC
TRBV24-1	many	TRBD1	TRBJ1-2	CATSDGTGGNYGYTF	TGTGCCACCAGTGACGGGACAGGGGGAAACTATGGCTACACCTTC
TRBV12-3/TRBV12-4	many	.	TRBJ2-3	CASSFGLDTQYF	TGTGCCAGCAGTTTCGGGTTGGATACGCAGTATTTT
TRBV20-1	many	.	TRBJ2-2	CSAQERNTGELFF	TGCAGTGCTCAGGAGAGGAACACCGGGGAGCTGTTTTTT
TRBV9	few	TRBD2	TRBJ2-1	CASSMAGGGDEQFF	TGTGCCAGCAGCATGGCGGGAGGGGGTGATGAGCAGTTCTTC
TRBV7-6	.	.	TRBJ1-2	CASSHQASYGYTF	TGTGCCAGCAGCCACCAGGCGTCCTATGGCTACACCTTC
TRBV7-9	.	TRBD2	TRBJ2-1	CASSRDYFEQFF	TGTGCCAGCAGCCGGGACTATTTTGAGCAGTTCTTC
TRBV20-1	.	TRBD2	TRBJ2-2	CSASPISGGNGGELFF	TGCAGTGCTAGCCCCATTAGCGGGGGGAATGGCGGGGAGCTGTTTTTT
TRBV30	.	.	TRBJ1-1	CAWSVRTDSEAFF	TGTGCCTGGAGTGTACGGACAGATTCTGAAGCTTTCTTT
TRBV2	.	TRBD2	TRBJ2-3	CASRASGSDTQYF	TGTGCCAGCAGGGCTAGCGGGTCAGATACGCAGTATTTT
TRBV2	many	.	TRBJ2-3	CASSERGSGADTQYF	TGTGCCAGCAGTGAGAGGGGGAGTGGGGCAGATACGCAGTATTTT
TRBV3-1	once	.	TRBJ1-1	CASSSQSGGNTEAFF	TGTGCCAGCAGCTCCCAGAGCGGGGGGAACACTGAAGCTTTCTTT
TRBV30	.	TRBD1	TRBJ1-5	CAWSGDRGGNQPQHF	TGTGCCTGGAGTGGGGACAGGGGAGGCAATCAGCCCCAGCATTTT
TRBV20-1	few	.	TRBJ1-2	CSASLDGVWGYTF	TGCAGTGCTAGCCTGGACGGCGTGTGGGGCTACACCTTC
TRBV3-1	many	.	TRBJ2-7	CASSQGSAYEQYF	TGTGCCAGCAGCCAAGGTTCCGCGTACGAGCAGTACTTC
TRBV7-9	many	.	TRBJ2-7	CASTSLLQAYEQYF	TGTGCCAGCACCAGCCTCCTTCAGGCCTACGAGCAGTACTTC
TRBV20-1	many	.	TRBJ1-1	CSAHDSWNTEAFF	TGCAGTGCTCACGACAGTTGGAACACTGAAGCTTTCTTT
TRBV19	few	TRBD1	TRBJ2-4	CASSTSGQGVVKNIQYF	TGTGCCAGTAGTACCTCAGGACAGGGTGTAGTCAAAAACATTCAGTACTTC
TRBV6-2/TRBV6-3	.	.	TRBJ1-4	CASSYSDTSNEKLFF	TGTGCCAGCAGTTACTCGGACACCTCTAATGAAAAACTGTTTTTT
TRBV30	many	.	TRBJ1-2	CAWSQQGESGYTF	TGTGCCTGGAGTCAACAGGGAGAGAGTGGCTACACCTTC
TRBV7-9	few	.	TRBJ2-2	CASSTTRTKYTGELFF	TGTGCCAGCAGTACTACACGGACTAAGTACACCGGGGAGCTGTTTTTT
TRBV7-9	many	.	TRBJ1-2	CASSHSTAVPYGYTF	TGTGCCAGCAGCCACTCGACAGCGGTCCCGTATGGCTACACCTTC
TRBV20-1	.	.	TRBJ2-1	CSARAPDSFGQFF	TGCAGTGCTAGAGCGCCGGACTCCTTTGGGCAGTTCTTC
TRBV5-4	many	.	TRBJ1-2	CASSFIESWYGYTF	TGTGCCAGCAGCTTTATCGAGTCTTGGTATGGCTACACCTTC
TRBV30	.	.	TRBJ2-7	CAWSDSGESYEQYF	TGTGCCTGGAGTGATTCGGGGGAGTCCTACGAGCAGTACTTC
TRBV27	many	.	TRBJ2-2	CASRPIAERAGELFF	TGTGCCAGCCGCCCTATAGCGGAAAGGGCCGGGGAGCTGTTTTTT
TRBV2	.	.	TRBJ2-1	CASSEGSYNEQFF	TGTGCCAGCAGTGAGGGCTCGTACAATGAGCAGTTCTTC